Listed below are T cell receptor beta chains from one sample, sequenced in a study of shared clonotypes between healthy human individuals. Assay used: immunoSEQ multiplex PCR; TCRdb lists only in-frame clones, some missing. There are 2 million to 2.5 million clones in the sample; approximately 93% occur only once, and 0.39% lies in the top ten. Input material: naive CD4+ T cells from PBMCs. The receptor source for this set is a man between 18 and 35 years old in good health. Some clones in this sample may be carry-over from other donors' samples. CDR3s include the opening cysteine and the closing phenylalanine or tryptophan. The order of the fields is D gene, CDR3 length, V gene, J gene, clone size, CDR3 DNA, CDR3 protein. A D gene is named only where the DNA matches it firmly. Part of the rows lack a size; the others show once, few, many or a class for expanded clones.

>.|16|TRBV10-3|TRBJ1-1|.
TGTGCCATCAGTGAGTCGAGGCAGCGGTTGAACACTGAAGCTTTCTTT
CAISESRQRLNTEAFF
>TRBD1|14|TRBV28|TRBJ1-4|.
TGTGCCAGCCGCCCGACAGGGGGCGATGAAAAACTGTTTTTT
CASRPTGGDEKLFF
>.|13|TRBV9|TRBJ1-2|.
TGTGCCAGCAGCGTAGACCATAACTATGGCTACACCTTC
CASSVDHNYGYTF
>.|15|TRBV11-2|TRBJ1-2|once
TGTGCCAGCAGCTTAGGGACAAGGACCTTCTATGGCTACACCTTC
CASSLGTRTFYGYTF
>.|14|TRBV6-5|TRBJ2-2|.
TGTGCCAGCAGTTACGGCGCGAACACCGGGGAGCTGTTTTTT
CASSYGANTGELFF
>.|13|TRBV5-1|TRBJ2-7|.
TGCGCCAGCAGCTTGGATATGCCCTACGAGCAGTACTTC
CASSLDMPYEQYF
>.|13|TRBV5-4|TRBJ1-1|.
TGTGCCACGGCGACAGATGTGAACACTGAAGCTTTCTTT
CATATDVNTEAFF
>.|13|TRBV6-5|TRBJ2-2|.
TGTGCCAGCAGTTATTATCAGATCGGGGAGCTGTTTTTT
CASSYYQIGELFF
>TRBD2|16|TRBV28|TRBJ2-7|.
TGTGCCAGCAGTAGCGGGAGTGGTTCCTTTACCTACGAGCAGTACTTC
CASSSGSGSFTYEQYF
>.|15|TRBV9|TRBJ1-3|.
TGTGCCAGCAGCGTAGGGGTCTACTCTGGAAACACCATATATTTT
CASSVGVYSGNTIYF
>.|15|TRBV9|TRBJ1-1|once
TGTGCCAGCAGCGTATCCTTTACACTGAACACTGAAGCTTTCTTT
CASSVSFTLNTEAFF
>.|13|TRBV11-2|TRBJ2-7|.
TGTGCCAGCAGCCTGCTGGGGAGCTACGAGCAGTACTTC
CASSLLGSYEQYF
>.|13|TRBV2|TRBJ2-2|few
TGTGCCAGGCGCGGGGCCGGAGCCGGGGAGCTGTTTTTT
CARRGAGAGELFF
>TRBD1|14|TRBV5-1|TRBJ2-2|.
TGCGCCAGCAGCTGGACAGGGGCATCCGGGGAGCTGTTTTTT
CASSWTGASGELFF
>TRBD1|17|TRBV28|TRBJ1-5|.
TGTGCCAGCAGTTTGGGCAGGGGGGGTTCGGGCAATCAGCCCCAGCATTTT
CASSLGRGGSGNQPQHF
>.|14|TRBV6-5|TRBJ2-2|.
TGTGCCAGCAGTTACTCGAGAGCGATTGGGGAGCTGTTTTTT
CASSYSRAIGELFF
>TRBD1|16|TRBV19|TRBJ2-7|.
TGTGCCAGTAAAGACAGGGGGACTGGGAGCTCCTACGAGCAGTACTTC
CASKDRGTGSSYEQYF
>.|14|TRBV19|TRBJ2-1|.
TGTGCCAGTAGGGGGACGCTCCTCTACAATGAGCAGTTCTTC
CASRGTLLYNEQFF